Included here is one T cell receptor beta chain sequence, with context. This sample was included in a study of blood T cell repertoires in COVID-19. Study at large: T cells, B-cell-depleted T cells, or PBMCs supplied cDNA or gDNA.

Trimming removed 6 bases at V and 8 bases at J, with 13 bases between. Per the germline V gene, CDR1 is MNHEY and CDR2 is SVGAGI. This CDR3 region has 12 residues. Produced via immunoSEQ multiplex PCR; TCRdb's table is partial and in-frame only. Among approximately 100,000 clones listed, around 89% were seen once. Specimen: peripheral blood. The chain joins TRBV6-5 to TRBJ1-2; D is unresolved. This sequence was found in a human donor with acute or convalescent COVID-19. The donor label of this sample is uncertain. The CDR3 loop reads CASRGTSWGYTF. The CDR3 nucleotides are TGTGCCAGCAGGGGAACTAGCTGGGGCTACACCTTC.